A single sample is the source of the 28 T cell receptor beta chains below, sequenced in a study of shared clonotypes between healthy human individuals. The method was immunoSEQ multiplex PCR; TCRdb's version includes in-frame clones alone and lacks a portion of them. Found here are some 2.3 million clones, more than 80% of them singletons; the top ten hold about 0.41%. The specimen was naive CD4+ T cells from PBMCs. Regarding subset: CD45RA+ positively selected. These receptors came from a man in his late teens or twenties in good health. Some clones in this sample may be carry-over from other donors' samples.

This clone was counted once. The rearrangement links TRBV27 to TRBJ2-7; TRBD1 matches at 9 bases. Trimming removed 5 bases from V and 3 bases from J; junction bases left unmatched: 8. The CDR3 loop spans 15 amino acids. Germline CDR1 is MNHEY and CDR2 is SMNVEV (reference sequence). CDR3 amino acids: CASSPWDRADYEQYF. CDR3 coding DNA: TGTGCCAGCAGTCCGTGGGACAGGGCAGACTACGAGCAGTACTTC.

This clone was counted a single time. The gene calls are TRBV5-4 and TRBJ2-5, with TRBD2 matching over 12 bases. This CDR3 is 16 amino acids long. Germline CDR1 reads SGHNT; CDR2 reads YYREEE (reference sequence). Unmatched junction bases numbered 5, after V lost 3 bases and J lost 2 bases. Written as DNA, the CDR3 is TGTGCCAGCAGCTCTCGGACTAGCGGGACGCAAGAGACCCAGTACTTC. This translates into CASSSRTSGTQETQYF. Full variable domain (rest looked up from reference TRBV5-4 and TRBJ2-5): ETGVTQSPTHLIKTRGQQVTLRCSSQSGHNTVSWYQQALGQGPQFIFQYYREEENGRGNFPPRFSGLQFPNYSSELNVNALELDDSALYLCASSSRTSGTQETQYFGPGTRLLVL.

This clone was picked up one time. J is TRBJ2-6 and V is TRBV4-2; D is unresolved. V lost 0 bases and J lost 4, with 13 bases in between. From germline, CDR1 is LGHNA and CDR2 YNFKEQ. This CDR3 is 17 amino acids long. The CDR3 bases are TGTGCCAGCAGCCAAGAGCCGACCCGTGGGGGGGCCAACGTCCTGACTTTC. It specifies CASSQEPTRGGANVLTF.

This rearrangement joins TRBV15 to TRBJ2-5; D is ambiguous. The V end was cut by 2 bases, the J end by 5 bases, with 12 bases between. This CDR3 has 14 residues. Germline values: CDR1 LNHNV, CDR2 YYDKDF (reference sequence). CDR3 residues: CATSRRGRTETQYF. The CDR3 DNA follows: TGTGCCACCAGCAGACGTGGACGGACGGAGACCCAGTACTTC.

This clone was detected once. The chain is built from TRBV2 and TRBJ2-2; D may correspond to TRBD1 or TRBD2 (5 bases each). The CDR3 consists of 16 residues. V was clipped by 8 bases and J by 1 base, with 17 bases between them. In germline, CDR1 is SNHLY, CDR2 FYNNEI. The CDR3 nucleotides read TGTGCCAGCTCTGGGGCTAGCACTTGGAACACCGGGGAGCTGTTTTTT. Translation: CASSGASTWNTGELFF.

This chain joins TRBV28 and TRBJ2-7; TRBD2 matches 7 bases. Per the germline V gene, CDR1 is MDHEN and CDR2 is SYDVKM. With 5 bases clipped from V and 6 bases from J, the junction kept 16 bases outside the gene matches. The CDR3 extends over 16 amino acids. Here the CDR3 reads CASSHRKDFGGIEQYF. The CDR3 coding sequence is TGTGCCAGCAGTCACCGAAAGGACTTCGGGGGGATCGAGCAGTACTTC.

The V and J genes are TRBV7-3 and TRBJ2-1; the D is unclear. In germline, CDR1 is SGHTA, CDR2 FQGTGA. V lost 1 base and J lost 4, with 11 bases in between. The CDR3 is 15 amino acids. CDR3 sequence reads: CASSLMVARYNEQFF. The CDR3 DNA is TGTGCCAGCAGCTTAATGGTGGCGAGATACAATGAGCAGTTCTTC.

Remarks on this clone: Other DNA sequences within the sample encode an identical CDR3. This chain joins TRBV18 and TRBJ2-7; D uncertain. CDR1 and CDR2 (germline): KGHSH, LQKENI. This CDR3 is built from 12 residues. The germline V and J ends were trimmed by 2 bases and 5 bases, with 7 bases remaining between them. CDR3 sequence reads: CASSPSRDEQYF. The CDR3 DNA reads TGTGCCAGCTCACCAAGTAGGGACGAGCAGTACTTC.

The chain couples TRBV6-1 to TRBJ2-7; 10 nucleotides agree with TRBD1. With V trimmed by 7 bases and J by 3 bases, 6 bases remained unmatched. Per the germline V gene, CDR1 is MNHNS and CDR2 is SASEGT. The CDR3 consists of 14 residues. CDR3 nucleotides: TGTGCCAGCACCTGGGGACAGGGGATCTACGAGCAGTACTTC. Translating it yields CASTWGQGIYEQYF.

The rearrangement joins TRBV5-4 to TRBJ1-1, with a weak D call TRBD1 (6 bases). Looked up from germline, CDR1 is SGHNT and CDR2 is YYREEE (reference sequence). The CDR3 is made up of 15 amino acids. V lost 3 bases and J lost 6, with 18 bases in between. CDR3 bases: TGTGCCAGCAGCTCGGCTAAAGAGGGGGATCCTGAAGCTTTCTTT. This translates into CASSSAKEGDPEAFF.

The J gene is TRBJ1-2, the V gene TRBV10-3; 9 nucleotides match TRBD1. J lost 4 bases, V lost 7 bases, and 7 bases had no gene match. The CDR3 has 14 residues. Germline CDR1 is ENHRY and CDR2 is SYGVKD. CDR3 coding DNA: TGTGCCATCACCCCCATGGACAGGGGCTATGGCTACACCTTC. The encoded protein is CAITPMDRGYGYTF.

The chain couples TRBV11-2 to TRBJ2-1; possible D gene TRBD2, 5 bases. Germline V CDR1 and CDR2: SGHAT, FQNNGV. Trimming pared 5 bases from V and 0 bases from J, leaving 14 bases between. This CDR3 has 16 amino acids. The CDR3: CASSPIRTSSYNEQFF. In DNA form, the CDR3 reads TGTGCCAGCAGCCCCATTCGAACTAGCTCCTACAATGAGCAGTTCTTC.

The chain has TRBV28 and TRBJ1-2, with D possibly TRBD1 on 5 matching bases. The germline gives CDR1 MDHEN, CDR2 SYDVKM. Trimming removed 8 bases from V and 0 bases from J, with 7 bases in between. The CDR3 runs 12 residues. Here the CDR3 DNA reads TGTGCCAGCTTCAGGGCTAACTATGGCTACACCTTC. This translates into CASFRANYGYTF.

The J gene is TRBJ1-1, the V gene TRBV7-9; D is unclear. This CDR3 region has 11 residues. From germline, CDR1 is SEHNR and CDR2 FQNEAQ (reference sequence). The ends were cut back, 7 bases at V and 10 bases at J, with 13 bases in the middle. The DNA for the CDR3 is TGTGCCAGCAAGTTCGGGGAGGGAGCTTTCTTT. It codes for CASKFGEGAFF.

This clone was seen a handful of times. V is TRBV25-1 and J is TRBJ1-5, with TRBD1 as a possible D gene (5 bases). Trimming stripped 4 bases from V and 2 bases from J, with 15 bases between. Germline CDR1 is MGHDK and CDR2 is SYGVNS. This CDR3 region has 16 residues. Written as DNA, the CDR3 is TGTGCCAGCAGTGCGGGGACCTCTCGAGGCAATCAGCCCCAGCATTTT. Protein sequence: CASSAGTSRGNQPQHF.

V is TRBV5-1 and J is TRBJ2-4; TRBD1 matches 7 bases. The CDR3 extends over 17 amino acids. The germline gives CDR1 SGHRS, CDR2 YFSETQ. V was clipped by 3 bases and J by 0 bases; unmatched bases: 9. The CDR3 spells CASSSGQSRLAKNIQYF. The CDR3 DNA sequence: TGCGCCAGCAGCTCGGGACAGTCCCGCCTAGCCAAAAACATTCAGTACTTC. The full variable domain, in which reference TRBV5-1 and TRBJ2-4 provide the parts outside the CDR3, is KAGVTQTPRYLIKTRGQQVTLSCSPISGHRSVSWYQQTPGQGLQFLFEYFSETQRNKGNFPGRFSGRQFSNSRSEMNVSTLELGDSALYLCASSSGQSRLAKNIQYFGAGTRLSVL.

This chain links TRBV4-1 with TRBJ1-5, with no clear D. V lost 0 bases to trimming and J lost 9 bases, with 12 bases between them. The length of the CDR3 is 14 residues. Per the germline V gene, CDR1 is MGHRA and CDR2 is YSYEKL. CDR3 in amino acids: CASSQDPELGPQHF. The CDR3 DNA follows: TGCGCCAGCAGCCAAGATCCGGAACTGGGGCCCCAGCATTTT.

CDR3 residues: CASSRAYTGSSYEQYF. In DNA form, the CDR3 reads TGCGCCAGCAGCCGAGCCTATACAGGGTCCTCCTACGAGCAGTACTTC. The chain employs TRBV4-1 and TRBJ2-7, with D possibly matching TRBD1 (6 bases). CDR1 is MGHRA and CDR2 is YSYEKL in the germline V gene. CDR3 size: 16 residues. With 4 bases removed from V and 0 bases from J, the gap between germline ends came to 16 bases.

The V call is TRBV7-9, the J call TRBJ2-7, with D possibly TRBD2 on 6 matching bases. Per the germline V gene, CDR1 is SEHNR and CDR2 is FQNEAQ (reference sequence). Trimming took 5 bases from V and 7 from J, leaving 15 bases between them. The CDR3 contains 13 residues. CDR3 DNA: TGTGCCAGCAGCACAGGAGGGCCAGTGGAGCAGTACTTC. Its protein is CASSTGGPVEQYF. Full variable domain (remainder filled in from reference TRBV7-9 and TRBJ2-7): DTGVSQNPRHKITKRGQNVTFRCDPISEHNRLYWYRQTLGQGPEFLTYFQNEAQLEKSRLLSDRFSAERPKGSFSTLEIQRTEQGDSAMYLCASSTGGPVEQYFGPGTRLTVT.

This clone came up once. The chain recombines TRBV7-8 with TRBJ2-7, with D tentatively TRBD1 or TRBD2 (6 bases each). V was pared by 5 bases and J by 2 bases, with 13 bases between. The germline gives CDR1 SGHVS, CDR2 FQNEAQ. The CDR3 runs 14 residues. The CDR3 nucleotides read TGTGCCAGCAGCCGGGGCCGGGGGCCCTACGAGCAGTACTTC. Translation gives CASSRGRGPYEQYF.

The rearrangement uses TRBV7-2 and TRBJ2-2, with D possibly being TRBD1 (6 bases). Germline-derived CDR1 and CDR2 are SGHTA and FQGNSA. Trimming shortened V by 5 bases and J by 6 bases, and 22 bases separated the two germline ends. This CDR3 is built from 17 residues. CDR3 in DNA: TGTGCCAGCAGCCCCGGGTTGGGCAGGGGAAGGTCCGGGGAGCTGTTTTTT. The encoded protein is CASSPGLGRGRSGELFF.

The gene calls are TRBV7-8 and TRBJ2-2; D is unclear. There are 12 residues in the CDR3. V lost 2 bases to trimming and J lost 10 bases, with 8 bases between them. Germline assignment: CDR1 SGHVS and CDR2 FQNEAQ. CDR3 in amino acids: CASSLNLVELFF. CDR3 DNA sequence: TGTGCCAGCAGCTTAAATCTTGTGGAGCTGTTTTTT.

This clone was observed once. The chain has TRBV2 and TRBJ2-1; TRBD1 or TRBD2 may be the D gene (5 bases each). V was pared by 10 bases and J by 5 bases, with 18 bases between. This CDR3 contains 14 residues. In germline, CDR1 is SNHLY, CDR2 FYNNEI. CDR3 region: CATLGRGRDNEQFF. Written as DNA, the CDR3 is TGTGCCACCCTGGGACGGGGTAGGGACAATGAGCAGTTCTTC.

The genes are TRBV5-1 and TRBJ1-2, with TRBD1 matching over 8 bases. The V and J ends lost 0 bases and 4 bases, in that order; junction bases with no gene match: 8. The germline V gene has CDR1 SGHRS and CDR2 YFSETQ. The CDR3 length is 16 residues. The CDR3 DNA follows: TGCGCCAGCAGCTTGGGGGCAGGGGGCGTTGGCTATGGCTACACCTTC. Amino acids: CASSLGAGGVGYGYTF.

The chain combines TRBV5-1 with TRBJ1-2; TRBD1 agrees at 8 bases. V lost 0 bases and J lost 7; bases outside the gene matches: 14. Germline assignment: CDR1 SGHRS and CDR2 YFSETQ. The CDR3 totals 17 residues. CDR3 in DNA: TGCGCCAGCAGCTTGGAGGGTTTGGGGCAGGGGGCCGGTGGCTACACCTTC. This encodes CASSLEGLGQGAGGYTF.

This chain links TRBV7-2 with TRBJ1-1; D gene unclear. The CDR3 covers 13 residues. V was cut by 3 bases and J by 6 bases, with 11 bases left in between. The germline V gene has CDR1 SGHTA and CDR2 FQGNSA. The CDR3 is CASSFGKPAEAFF. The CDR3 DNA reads TGTGCCAGCAGCTTTGGGAAGCCCGCTGAAGCTTTCTTT.

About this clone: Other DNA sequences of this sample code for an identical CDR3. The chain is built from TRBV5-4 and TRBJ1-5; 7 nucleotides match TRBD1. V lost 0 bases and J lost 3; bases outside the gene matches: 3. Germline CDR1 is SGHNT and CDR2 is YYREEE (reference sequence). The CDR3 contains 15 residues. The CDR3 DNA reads TGTGCCAGCAGCTTGGGGACAGGATCCAATCAGCCCCAGCATTTT. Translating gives CASSLGTGSNQPQHF.

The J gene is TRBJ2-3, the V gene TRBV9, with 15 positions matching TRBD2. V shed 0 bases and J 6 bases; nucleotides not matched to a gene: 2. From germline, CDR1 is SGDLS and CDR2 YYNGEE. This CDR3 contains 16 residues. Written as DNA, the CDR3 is TGTGCCAGCAGCGTAGAAGGACTAGCGGGAGGGGATACGCAGTATTTT. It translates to CASSVEGLAGGDTQYF. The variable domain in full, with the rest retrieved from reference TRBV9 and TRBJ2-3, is DSGVTQTPKHLITATGQRVTLRCSPRSGDLSVYWYQQSLDQGLQFLIQYYNGEERAKGNILERFSAQQFPDLHSELNLSSLELGDSALYFCASSVEGLAGGDTQYFGPGTRLTVL.